Listed below are T cell receptor beta chains from one sample, sequenced in a study of T-cell memory formation after mild COVID-19. MiXCR, applied by TCRdb to the 5' RACE reads, yields one record per CDR3 protein. The sample holds approximately 250,000 distinct CDR3 sequences, just over 15% seen once. Sample: PBMCs or a T cell subset sorted from them (not recorded which). Source of these receptors: an adult woman who had mild COVID-19 (a few samples of this study predate the infection). Cell type and time point are not known. Both conserved end residues are part of each CDR3.

V gene	CDR3 protein
TRBV4-1	CASSQPGALSYNEQFF
TRBV30	CAWRETGFVPGELFF
TRBV29-1	CSVEGGENYGYTF
TRBV5-1	CASSYRESSYNEQFF
TRBV5-5	CASSLRQGLFNGYTF
TRBV4-1	CASSLILASTEAFF
TRBV7-3	CASSLSGGSYEQYF
TRBV6-6	CASRPTGNNSPLHF
TRBV20-1	CSARVELPSQQYF
TRBV5-5	CASSSVVGTYNEQFF
TRBV20-1	CSARQQGIAKNIQYF
TRBV2	CASSTGEGYEQYF
TRBV2	CASHREVTDTQYF
TRBV12-3/TRBV12-4	CASSVLGGAEAFF
TRBV2	CASSAQVNQPQHF
TRBV27	CASSFLGLAENIQYF
TRBV14	CASSQVGSGNYEQYF
TRBV20-1	CSARDPGGQGVYEQYF
TRBV18	CASSRDSVGEQYF
TRBV4-3	CASSQERAGGYTF
TRBV5-1	CASSPPGTTIYGYTF
TRBV7-9	CASSLGSSSTDTQYF
TRBV4-3	CASSQAVGGTSYEQYF
TRBV7-2	CASSIHLARSYNEQFF
TRBV28	CASSLSQVGTQYF
TRBV7-3	CASSLGPQAPNYGYTF
TRBV6-1	CASVTSGSSYEQYF
TRBV27	CASSPRLAGGEQYF
TRBV5-1	CASSLEVGPVYEQYF
TRBV12-3/TRBV12-4	CASSARTGGNTGELFF
TRBV5-6	CASGWGRGNSPLHF
TRBV5-8	CASSAGDIWNTEAFF
TRBV29-1	CSAGRDRGNEQFF
TRBV9	CASSVGGQEETQYF
TRBV18	CASSPPGTSSFGEQFF
TRBV30	CAWSVGSNTGELFF
TRBV5-1	CASSLEGGFNQPQHF
TRBV6-1	CASSVAQGSTDTQYF
TRBV12-3/TRBV12-4	CASSLRRGGEKLFF
TRBV25-1	CASSLLGANTEAFF
TRBV2	CASSLLREANEQYF
TRBV18	CASSLGTSAIYNEQFF
TRBV7-2	CASSLEIGSPLHF
TRBV9	CASTSHEQYF
TRBV5-1	CASSLDGQGTGELFF
TRBV12-3/TRBV12-4	CASSRGGNQPQHF
TRBV7-8	CASRSRPDTQYF
TRBV12-3/TRBV12-4	CASSSDRMNTEAFF
TRBV30	CACTTGNYGYTF
TRBV15	CATSREGEAFF
TRBV7-9	CASSSNRGQDEQYF
TRBV30	CAWSNGGRSSYNEQFF
TRBV7-2	CASSLLATSGVTDTQYF
TRBV18	CASAGSNTEAFF
TRBV5-1	CASSLDGLNTEAFF